Here is one TCR beta chain with its context. As yet, its antigen is unknown. These data are taken from a study of cytomegalovirus exposure and HLA in healthy donors. Study context: The Caucasian-associated ancestry cluster held under 90% of 350 to 450 genotyped donors.

The CDR3 consists of 15 residues. Trimming removed 2 bases from V and 4 bases from J; junction bases left unmatched: 6. Germline CDR1 and CDR2: MNHNS and SASEGT. Findings and limits, study-wide: DRB1 had the most TCR associations and HLA-C the fewest, a later analysis found, with rates varying by HLA locus.

Amplification used 60 Vbeta primers and 13 Jbeta primers. Repertoires were generated with immunoSEQ multiplex PCR, while TCRdb's copy carries only in-frame clones and drops some. The sample totals about 70,000 clones. What was sequenced was PBMCs. This clonotype originated in a female donor in good health and CMV-seropositive. The V and J genes are TRBV6-1 and TRBJ2-7; 9 bases map to TRBD1. The CDR3 loop is CASSEPGTGTYEQYF. CDR3 in DNA: TGTGCCAGCAGTGAACCCGGGACAGGGACGTACGAGCAGTACTTC.